The rows below give T cell receptor beta chains drawn from one sample of a study of blood T cell repertoires in COVID-19. TCRdb's copy holds only in-frame clones and misses some; the assay was immunoSEQ multiplex PCR. The sample carries some 170,000 clones, 70% to 80% recorded once. The sample taken for sequencing was peripheral blood. All receptors come from a woman aged 45-65 years with active or convalescent COVID-19. Each CDR3 is given with its conserved first and last residue. D genes are given only for firm matches. Not all rows give a size; the values are once, few, many and, for expanded clones, a class.

j_call d_call clone_size v_call cdr3_nt cdr3_aa
TRBJ1-2 TRBD1 . TRBV6-5 TGTGCCATTTCCAGGGGGCGGGATGGCTACACCTTC CAISRGRDGYTF
TRBJ1-5 . once TRBV9 TGTGCCAGCAGCAATTCTATTACCGGGGAGCCCCAGCATTTT CASSNSITGEPQHF
TRBJ2-2 . . TRBV19 TGTGCCAGTAGACCGGGACAATACACCGGGGAGCTGTTTTTT CASRPGQYTGELFF
TRBJ1-5 . . TRBV4-1 TGCGCCAGCAGCCAAGAAGGGAGGCAGCCCCAGCATTTT CASSQEGRQPQHF
TRBJ1-5 TRBD1 . TRBV30 TGTGCCTGGAGTGGGGGACAGGGGGCGCTCCAGCCCCAGCATTTT CAWSGGQGALQPQHF
TRBJ2-5 TRBD2 . TRBV2 TGTGCCAGCAGTTCGGGACTAGCGGGGAAGTCCCAGTACTTC CASSSGLAGKSQYF
TRBJ1-6 . medium-sized TRBV3-1/TRBV3-2 TGTGCCAGCAGCCTACCCGACGGAGATTCACCCCTCCACTTT CASSLPDGDSPLHF
TRBJ1-1 . . TRBV3-1/TRBV3-2 TGTGCCAGCAGCCAAGCCGCAGGGGTGGGCACTGAAGCTTTCTTT CASSQAAGVGTEAFF
TRBJ2-7 . . TRBV2 TGTGCCAGCAGTGATATCCCCCTAATCCACGAGCAGTACTTC CASSDIPLIHEQYF
TRBJ1-1 TRBD1 . TRBV6-2/TRBV6-3 TGTGCCAGCAGTTACTCTACAGGGGTGGGCACTGAAGCTTTCTTT CASSYSTGVGTEAFF
TRBJ1-3 . . TRBV6-2/TRBV6-3 TGTGCCAGCAGTTACCTGAGCTCTGGAAACACCATATATTTT CASSYLSSGNTIYF
TRBJ1-5 . . TRBV21-1 TGTGCCAGCAGCACGGGGACAGCCTACAATCAGCCCCAGCATTTT CASSTGTAYNQPQHF
TRBJ2-3 TRBD2 . TRBV28 TGTGCCAGCAGTTTCTCCCTAGCGGGGGGCACAGATACGCAGTATTTT CASSFSLAGGTDTQYF
TRBJ1-1 . once TRBV5-1 TGCGCCAGCAGAGGAACAGGGATGAACACTGAAGCTTTCTTT CASRGTGMNTEAFF
TRBJ1-5 TRBD1 . TRBV19 TGTGCCAGTAGTATAGCAGGGACAGGGAGCAATCAGCCCCAGCATTTT CASSIAGTGSNQPQHF
TRBJ1-4 . . TRBV7-8 TGTGCCAGCAGCTTCCAGTCTAATGAAAAACTGTTTTTT CASSFQSNEKLFF
TRBJ1-5 TRBD1 . TRBV6-5 TGTGCCAGCAGTTTACAGGGGGATCAGCCCCAGCATTTT CASSLQGDQPQHF
TRBJ1-3 TRBD1 . TRBV28 TGTGCCAGCAGGCTCGGGACAGGGGGCGCTGGAAACACCATATATTTT CASRLGTGGAGNTIYF
TRBJ2-4 TRBD2 few TRBV3-1/TRBV3-2 TGTGCCAGCAGCCAAACGGTAGACGGGAGGGCGGAAGACAAAAACATTCAGTACTTC CASSQTVDGRAEDKNIQYF
TRBJ1-5 TRBD1 . TRBV28 TGTGCCAGCAGAACCCCGACAGGGGCGGATCAGCCCCAGCATTTT CASRTPTGADQPQHF
TRBJ1-1 . . TRBV12-3/TRBV12-4 TGTGCCAGCAGTTTGAGTAGTGAAGCTTTCTTT CASSLSSEAFF
TRBJ2-5 TRBD2 . TRBV4-2 TGTGCCAGCAGCGGGGGGGCGGGGGGCCGCCGCCAAGAGACCCAGTACTTC CASSGGAGGRRQETQYF
TRBJ2-2 . . TRBV19 TGTGCCAGTAGTATAGCGGTCACCATCACCGGGGAGCTGTTTTTT CASSIAVTITGELFF
TRBJ1-1 . . TRBV28 TGTGCCAGCAGCCGACAGATAGGATCCAGGGTTGAAGCTTTCTTT CASSRQIGSRVEAFF
TRBJ2-3 TRBD2 . TRBV30 TGTGCCTGGAGTGGGTGGGGGGGGACAGATACGCAGTATTTT CAWSGWGGTDTQYF
TRBJ1-2 . . TRBV5-7 TGTGCCAGCAGCCCGATCCGCCCAAAGCGATATGTTGGTGGCTACACCTTC CASSPIRPKRYVGGYTF
TRBJ1-2 . . TRBV19 TGTGCCAGTACCGCGTCCGCTAACTATGGCTACACCTTC CASTASANYGYTF
TRBJ1-1 . . TRBV25-1 TGTGCCAGCAGCCAAACAGGGTTTGACACTGAAGCTTTCTTT CASSQTGFDTEAFF
TRBJ1-3 . few TRBV19 TGTGCCAGTAGTGCCTCGACAGGAGGTGAAAACACCATATATTTT CASSASTGGENTIYF
TRBJ2-4 . . TRBV12-5 TGTGCTAGTGGTTTGGGAACAGGGTGGGATGTTTCCAAAAACATTCAGTACTTC CASGLGTGWDVSKNIQYF
TRBJ2-3 . few TRBV9 TGTGCCAGCAGCGTTCACGGTACTAGCACAGATACGCAGTATTTT CASSVHGTSTDTQYF
TRBJ1-2 . few TRBV3-1/TRBV3-2 TGTGCCAGCAGCCGGGAGGGTAAAGGAGGCTACACCTTC CASSREGKGGYTF
TRBJ2-2 TRBD1 . TRBV19 TGTGCCAGTAGTAGGACAGGGATGGGGAACACCGGGGAGCTGTTTTTT CASSRTGMGNTGELFF
TRBJ1-2 TRBD1 . TRBV12-3/TRBV12-4 TGTGCCAGCACACAGGGGTTGGACTATGGCTACACCTTC CASTQGLDYGYTF
TRBJ1-2 . few TRBV6-2/TRBV6-3 TGTGCCAGCAGCACCCGGGACAACCTTGGCCACTATGGCTACACCTTC CASSTRDNLGHYGYTF
TRBJ1-1 TRBD1 . TRBV30 TGTGCCTGGAGGGTTAGGGACAGGCCGAACACTGAAGCTTTCTTT CAWRVRDRPNTEAFF
TRBJ1-1 . . TRBV7-2 TGTGCCAGCAGCCGCCCCCAGGGTGCCACTGAAGCTTTCTTT CASSRPQGATEAFF
TRBJ1-2 . once TRBV28 TGTGCCAGCAGTTCCCCGGGGGGCTACACCTTC CASSSPGGYTF
TRBJ1-5 TRBD1 . TRBV19 TGTGCCAGTAGGACCGACAGGGGGCACGATCAGCCCCAGCATTTT CASRTDRGHDQPQHF
TRBJ1-1 . . TRBV27 TGTGCCAGCAGAAAAACGGCAGGGGCTACTGAAGCTTTCTTT CASRKTAGATEAFF
TRBJ1-1 . . TRBV25-1 TGTGCCAGCAGTCCTAGACAAAGCGGGACTGAAGCTTTCTTT CASSPRQSGTEAFF